One and the same sample provided the 24 T cell receptor beta chains below, sequenced in a study of blood T cell repertoires in COVID-19. Using immunoSEQ multiplex PCR, the repertoire was profiled, and TCRdb retains in-frame clones only, with some absent. The sample lists 85,000 to 110,000 clones, approximately 87% occurring once. Input material: peripheral blood. The receptors shown here come from a human donor in a cohort sampled during active or convalescent COVID-19.

The chain recombines TRBV28 with TRBJ2-4; 9 bases are a match to TRBD2. The CDR3 has 15 residues. V lost 6 bases to trimming and J lost 4 bases; unmatched junction nucleotides: 7. Germline V lookup: CDR1 MDHEN, CDR2 SYDVKM. The CDR3 here is CASSPQRGVKNIQYF. CDR3 coding DNA: TGTGCCAGCAGCCCGCAGCGGGGGGTAAAAAACATTCAGTACTTC.

The chain employs TRBV7-9 and TRBJ2-7; D perhaps matches TRBD1 (5 bases). The V gene's germline CDR1 is SEHNR and CDR2 FQNEAQ (reference sequence). This CDR3 region has 13 residues. Deletions cut 1 base from V and 2 bases from J, with 6 bases between. The CDR3 here is CASSLGGPYEQYF. The CDR3 DNA sequence: TGTGCCAGCAGCTTAGGGGGCCCCTACGAGCAGTACTTC.

This clone was observed once. The chain links TRBV27 to TRBJ2-3; D ambiguous. V lost 3 bases and J lost 2, with 6 bases in between. Germline values: CDR1 MNHEY, CDR2 SMNVEV (reference sequence). There are 13 residues in the CDR3. The CDR3 nucleotides are TGTGCCAGCAGTTTGGAGCACACAGATACGCAGTATTTT. Its translation is CASSLEHTDTQYF.

This chain joins TRBV6-5 and TRBJ1-2; TRBD1 aligns across 8 bases. V dropped 2 bases and J dropped 5; count of bases not matched to a gene: 10. CDR1 and CDR2 from the germline V gene are MNHEY and SVGAGI. The CDR3 covers 16 residues. CDR3 sequence reads: CASSYDPAGGGYGYTF. CDR3 coding DNA: TGTGCCAGCAGTTACGACCCTGCAGGGGGCGGGTATGGCTACACCTTC.

The gene calls are TRBV19 and TRBJ1-1; the D gene is possibly TRBD1 (6 bases). The V gene lost 7 bases and the J gene lost 0 bases, with 12 bases spanning the gap. CDR1 and CDR2 (germline): LNHDA, SQIVND (reference sequence). The CDR3 is made up of 14 amino acids. The CDR3 region has the DNA TGTGCCAGTACCAGCCAGGGGCTGAACACTGAAGCTTTCTTT. Its protein product is CASTSQGLNTEAFF.

The chain is built from TRBV3-1 (or the pseudogene TRBV3-2) and TRBJ1-5; unclear D gene. Germline values: CDR1 LGHDT, CDR2 YNNKEL (reference sequence). The CDR3 has 13 residues. V was shortened by 1 base and J by 5 bases, with 6 bases between the two germline ends. Written as DNA, the CDR3 is TGTGCCAGCAGCCAAGGAGGTCATCAGCCCCAGCATTTT. It codes for CASSQGGHQPQHF.

This sequence joins TRBV3-1 (or the pseudogene TRBV3-2) and TRBJ2-2, with 11 bases identical to TRBD2. V lost 4 bases to trimming and J lost 7 bases; unmatched junction nucleotides: 2. This CDR3 is built from 14 residues. CDR1 and CDR2 (germline): LGHDT, YNNKEL (reference sequence). CDR3 region: CASSPSGGNGELFF. The CDR3 coding sequence is TGTGCCAGCAGCCCTAGCGGGGGGAACGGGGAGCTGTTTTTT.

The CDR3 region has the DNA TGTGCCAGCAGCCAAGATTCGGGACAGGGGAATTCACCCCTCCACTTT. Protein sequence: CASSQDSGQGNSPLHF. This chain links TRBV3-1 (or the pseudogene TRBV3-2) with TRBJ1-6; 10 bases are shared with TRBD1. The CDR3 extends over 16 amino acids. After removal of 0 bases from V and 7 bases from J, the junction contained 3 bases not matched to a gene. CDR1 is LGHDT, CDR2 YNNKEL, per germline (reference sequence).

Concerning this clone itself: Other DNA sequences in the same sample also yield this CDR3. V usage is TRBV30 and J usage is TRBJ1-1, with unresolved D. Per germline, CDR1 GTSNPN and CDR2 SVGIG (reference sequence). The CDR3 is 11 amino acids. V gave up 0 bases and J gave up 7 bases, with 6 bases separating them. DNA of the CDR3: TGTGCCTGGAGTGTACAAATTGAAGCTTTCTTT. Its protein is CAWSVQIEAFF.

The chain uses TRBV4-1 and TRBJ1-5; TRBD1 might be the D (6 bases). Germline V lookup: CDR1 MGHRA, CDR2 YSYEKL. V was clipped by 1 base and J by 0 bases, with 19 bases between them. There are 19 residues in the CDR3. The CDR3: CASSQGGGPRPNSNQPQHF. The CDR3 DNA reads TGCGCCAGCAGCCAAGGGGGGGGGCCTAGACCGAATAGCAATCAGCCCCAGCATTTT.

The chain couples TRBV6-5 to TRBJ1-2; TRBD1 matches at 7 bases. J was trimmed by 5 bases and V by 5 bases; bases with no gene match: 11. CDR3 length: 15 residues. Germline loops: CDR1 MNHEY, CDR2 SVGAGI. CDR3 region: CASSPVTGAMYGYTF. For the CDR3, the DNA is TGTGCCAGCAGTCCTGTAACAGGGGCAATGTATGGCTACACCTTC.

V and J are TRBV29-1 and TRBJ2-2; 11 bases are shared with TRBD2. V lost 0 bases and J lost 4; bases outside the gene matches: 10. Germline CDR1 and CDR2: SQVTM and ANQGSEA. The CDR3 covers 18 residues. The CDR3 DNA is TGCAGCGTTGAAGATCCCCTAGCGGGGGGTATGGGCACCGGGGAGCTGTTTTTT. Translated: CSVEDPLAGGMGTGELFF.

The chain joins TRBV28 to TRBJ2-2; 15 bases match TRBD2. After removal of 5 bases from V and 7 bases from J, the junction contained 5 bases not matched to a gene. This CDR3 is 16 amino acids long. Germline V gives CDR1 MDHEN, CDR2 SYDVKM. The CDR3 spells CASSLGLAGGRGELFF. The CDR3 region has the DNA TGTGCCAGCAGTCTCGGACTAGCGGGGGGGCGCGGGGAGCTGTTTTTT.

This clone came up a few times. The gene calls are TRBV5-6 and TRBJ2-7, with D possibly matching TRBD2 (6 bases). The germline V gene has CDR1 SGHDT and CDR2 YYEEEE. The V end lost 4 bases, the J end lost 5 bases, and 13 bases lay between the germline ends. CDR3 size: 13 residues. The CDR3 here is CASSGGLGHEQYF. As DNA, the CDR3 is TGTGCCAGCAGCGGGGGACTCGGGCACGAGCAGTACTTC.

The chain carries TRBV11-2 and TRBJ2-3; D is ambiguous. This CDR3 comprises 18 residues. Trimming stripped 5 bases from V and 0 bases from J, with 21 bases between. Germline CDR1 SGHAT, CDR2 FQNNGV. The DNA for the CDR3 is TGTGCCAGCAGCGCACGCCCCGCCACTGCCACTAGCACAGATACGCAGTATTTT. Translated: CASSARPATATSTDTQYF.

J is TRBJ2-4 and V is TRBV12-5; D is undetermined. Trimming shortened V by 5 bases and J by 8 bases, and 19 bases separated the two germline ends. The germline V gene has CDR1 LGHNT and CDR2 FRNRAP. The CDR3 spans 15 residues. The CDR3 DNA follows: TGTGCTAGTGGTATCGACCTCTATGGTGCGGACATTCAGTACTTC. Translation: CASGIDLYGADIQYF.

The DNA of the CDR3 is TGCAGCTTAGGGGATCAGCCCCAGCATTTT. Amino acid sequence: CSLGDQPQHF. This chain uses TRBV29-1 with TRBJ1-5; TRBD1 is a possible D gene (5 bases). V shed 8 bases and J shed 5 bases, with 7 bases lying between them. The CDR3 runs 10 residues. CDR1 and CDR2 (germline): SQVTM, ANQGSEA. Using reference TRBV29-1 and TRBJ1-5 for the parts outside the CDR3, the full variable domain is SAVISQKPSRDICQRGTSLTIQCQVDSQVTMMFWYRQQPGQSLTLIATANQGSEATYESGFVIDKFPISRPNLTFSTLTVSNMSPEDSSIYLCSLGDQPQHFGDGTRLSIL.

The J gene is TRBJ1-6, the V gene TRBV5-1; 7 nucleotides align to TRBD1. Germline V gene sequence: CDR1 SGHRS, CDR2 YFSETQ. The ends lost 4 bases at V and 8 bases at J; junction bases unmatched: 9. The CDR3 consists of 15 residues. This chain's CDR3 is CASSTTGTADSPLHF. CDR3 coding DNA: TGCGCCAGCAGCACTACCGGGACAGCGGATTCACCCCTCCACTTT. Complete variable domain (other parts from reference TRBV5-1 and TRBJ1-6): KAGVTQTPRYLIKTRGQQVTLSCSPISGHRSVSWYQQTPGQGLQFLFEYFSETQRNKGNFPGRFSGRQFSNSRSEMNVSTLELGDSALYLCASSTTGTADSPLHFGNGTRLTVT.

The chain couples TRBV30 to TRBJ2-7, with 11 bases aligning to TRBD2. CDR1 is GTSNPN, CDR2 SVGIG, per germline (reference sequence). V lost 3 bases, J lost 4 bases, and 8 bases stayed unmatched. The length of the CDR3 is 15 residues. DNA for the CDR3: TGTGCCTGGAGGGAGGGAGGACTAGCGGGTTACGAGCAGTACTTC. This translates into CAWREGGLAGYEQYF. The entire variable domain, with the rest obtained from reference TRBV30 and TRBJ2-7, is as follows: SQTIHQWPATLVQPVGSPLSLECTVEGTSNPNLYWYRQAAGRGLQLLFYSVGIGQISSEVPQNLSASRPQDRQFILSSKKLLLSDSGFYLCAWREGGLAGYEQYFGPGTRLTVT.

The genes are TRBV9 and TRBJ2-5, with TRBD2 identical over 7 bases. CDR1 and CDR2 (germline): SGDLS, YYNGEE. With V trimmed by 2 bases and J by 2 bases, 6 bases remained unmatched. This CDR3 comprises 15 residues. The CDR3 loop is CASSVSPSGQETQYF. DNA of the CDR3: TGTGCCAGCAGCGTCAGCCCTAGCGGTCAAGAGACCCAGTACTTC.

The chain joins TRBV6-5 to TRBJ2-1; D remains unclear. The CDR3 is 13 amino acids. Germline lookup yields CDR1 MNHEY and CDR2 SVGAGI. V lost 5 bases and J 4 bases, leaving 9 bases between the germline ends. The CDR3 spells CASSTGYYNEQFF. The CDR3 nucleotides are TGTGCCAGCAGTACCGGGTATTACAATGAGCAGTTCTTC.

This chain uses TRBV5-6 with TRBJ1-2; D not resolved. V was shortened by 0 bases and J by 4 bases, with 13 bases between the two germline ends. The length of the CDR3 is 15 residues. Germline V gene data show CDR1 as SGHDT and CDR2 as YYEEEE. CDR3: CASSLGGRAGYGYTF. CDR3 coding DNA: TGTGCCAGCAGCTTGGGCGGACGAGCGGGCTATGGCTACACCTTC.

The chain joins TRBV19 to TRBJ1-1; 7 bases match TRBD1. Germline V gives CDR1 LNHDA, CDR2 SQIVND (reference sequence). The CDR3 has 16 residues. Trimming cost V 4 bases and J 1 base; bases outside gene matches: 9. The CDR3 region is CASSKTGATTNTEAFF. The CDR3 DNA is TGTGCCAGTAGTAAAACAGGGGCCACTACGAACACTGAAGCTTTCTTT.

CDR3 sequence reads: CASRQQGKDGYTF. The CDR3 bases are TGTGCAAGTCGCCAACAGGGTAAAGATGGCTACACCTTC. V and J are TRBV12-2 and TRBJ1-2; TRBD1, the table's D call, was not compared with the DNA. TRBV12-2 has pseudogene status. The CDR3 sequence is 13 residues long.